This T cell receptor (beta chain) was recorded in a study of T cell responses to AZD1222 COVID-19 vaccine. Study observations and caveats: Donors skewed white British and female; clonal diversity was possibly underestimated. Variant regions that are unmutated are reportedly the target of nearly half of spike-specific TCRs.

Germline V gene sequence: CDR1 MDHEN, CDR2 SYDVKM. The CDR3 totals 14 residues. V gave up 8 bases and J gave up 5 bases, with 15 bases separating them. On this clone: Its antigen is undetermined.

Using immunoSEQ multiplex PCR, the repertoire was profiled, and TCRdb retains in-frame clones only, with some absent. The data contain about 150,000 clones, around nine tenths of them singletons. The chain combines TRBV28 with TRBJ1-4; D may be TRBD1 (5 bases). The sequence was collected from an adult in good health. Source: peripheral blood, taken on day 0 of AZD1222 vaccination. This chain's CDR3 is CASRYTGHNEKLFF. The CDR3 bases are TGTGCCAGCCGGTACACAGGACACAATGAAAAACTGTTTTTT.